The clone carrying this T cell receptor (beta chain) was observed many times. Its antigen is unknown. This entry comes from a study of glioma-infiltrating T cells. Study conclusions and caveats: CDR3 overlap between tissue and blood was very small.

The V end was cut by 0 bases, the J end by 3 bases, with 10 bases between. The CDR3 spans 15 residues. The germline V gene has CDR1 LGHNA and CDR2 YSLEER. Using RNA template, CDR3s of TCR alpha and beta were amplified with iRepertoire arm-PCR. MiXCR was run by TCRdb on the multiplex PCR reads, yielding one entry per CDR3 protein. The table includes 150,000 to 200,000 distinct CDR3 sequences, around 32% detected once. The sample comprised glioma tissue, nonneoplastic brain tissue, or PBMCs (not recorded which). This TCR derives from a human donor with low-grade glioma or glioblastoma, undergoing nonglioma brain surgery, or in good health (not recorded which). The chain couples TRBV4-3 to TRBJ2-3; a weak D match, TRBD2 (5 bases). Written as DNA, the CDR3 is TGCGCCAGCAGCCAAGAAGGTGGGAGTACAGATACGCAGTATTTT. Its translation is CASSQEGGSTDTQYF.